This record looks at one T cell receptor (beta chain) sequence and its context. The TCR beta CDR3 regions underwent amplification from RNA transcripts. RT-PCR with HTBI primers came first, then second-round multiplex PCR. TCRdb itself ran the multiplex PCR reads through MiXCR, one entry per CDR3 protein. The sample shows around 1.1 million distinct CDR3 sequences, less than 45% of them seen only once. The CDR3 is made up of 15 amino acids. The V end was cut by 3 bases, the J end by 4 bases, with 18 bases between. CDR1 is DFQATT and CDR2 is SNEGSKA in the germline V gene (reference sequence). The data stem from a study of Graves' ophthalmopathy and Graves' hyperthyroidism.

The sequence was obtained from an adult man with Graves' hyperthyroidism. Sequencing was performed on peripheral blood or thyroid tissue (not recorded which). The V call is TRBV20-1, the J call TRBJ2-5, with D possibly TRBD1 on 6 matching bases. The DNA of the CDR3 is TGCAGTGCTAGCCGGACCGGGACACCGGCAGAGACCCAGTACTTC. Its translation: CSASRTGTPAETQYF.